The 6 T cell receptor beta chains in this list originate from one sample, sequenced in a study of blood T cell repertoires in COVID-19. The repertoire was sequenced with immunoSEQ multiplex PCR; TCRdb's copy has only in-frame clones and lacks some. The sample consists of approximately 300,000 clones, around 90% of them appearing once. The material sequenced was PBMCs or T cells enriched from blood (not recorded which). These receptors all come from a man aged 55 to 70 who had recovered from COVID-19.

The V gene is TRBV7-2, the J gene TRBJ2-7, with 8 bases lining up with TRBD2. The germline V gene encodes CDR1 SGHTA and CDR2 FQGNSA. The CDR3 extends over 15 amino acids. V trimming: 1 base; J trimming: 3 bases; junction bases outside the gene matches: 5. The CDR3 DNA follows: TGTGCCAGCAGCTTAGGTGGACTAGCCTACTACGAGCAGTACTTC. Encoded protein: CASSLGGLAYYEQYF.

The J gene is TRBJ1-6, the V gene TRBV12-3 or TRBV12-4; D call uncertain. This CDR3 region has 12 residues. Deletions cut 3 bases from V and 6 bases from J, with 3 bases between. CDR3 amino acids: CASSFGNSPLHF. The CDR3 bases are TGTGCCAGCAGTTTCGGTAATTCACCCCTCCACTTT.

The J gene is TRBJ2-1, the V gene TRBV6-5, with a tentative D call TRBD1 (6 bases). Germline CDR1 and CDR2: MNHEY and SVGAGI. Deletions cut 7 bases from V and 1 base from J, with 14 bases between. The length of the CDR3 is 15 residues. The chain's CDR3 is CASTPTGISYNEQFF. The CDR3 DNA follows: TGTGCCAGCACACCTACAGGGATATCCTACAATGAGCAGTTCTTC.

The gene calls are TRBV3-1 (or the pseudogene TRBV3-2) and TRBJ1-4; 9 positions match TRBD1. Germline CDR1 LGHDT, CDR2 YNNKEL (reference sequence). V was clipped by 3 bases and J by 7 bases; unmatched bases: 6. The CDR3 is made up of 15 amino acids. The CDR3 region is CASSHPGQGVEKLFF. In nucleotides, the CDR3 is TGTGCCAGCAGCCACCCGGGACAGGGCGTTGAAAAACTGTTTTTT.

The chain couples TRBV5-1 to TRBJ1-6; 8 nucleotides agree with TRBD1. V shed 0 bases, J shed 6 bases, and the junction held 8 bases outside the gene matches. The CDR3 has 17 residues. Germline lookup yields CDR1 SGHRS and CDR2 YFSETQ. CDR3 amino acids: CASSLATRTGFNSPLHF. CDR3 DNA: TGCGCCAGCAGCTTGGCCACACGGACAGGGTTTAATTCACCCCTCCACTTT.

This clone was seen at least ten times. The chain links TRBV6-4 to TRBJ1-2; D is uncertain. CDR3 length equals 13 residues. The V gene lost 0 bases and the J gene lost 6 bases, with 8 bases spanning the gap. Per the germline V gene, CDR1 is MRHNA and CDR2 is SNTAGT. The CDR3 DNA reads as TGTGCCAGCAGTGACTCGATTGGCAATGGCTACACCTTC. Translated: CASSDSIGNGYTF.